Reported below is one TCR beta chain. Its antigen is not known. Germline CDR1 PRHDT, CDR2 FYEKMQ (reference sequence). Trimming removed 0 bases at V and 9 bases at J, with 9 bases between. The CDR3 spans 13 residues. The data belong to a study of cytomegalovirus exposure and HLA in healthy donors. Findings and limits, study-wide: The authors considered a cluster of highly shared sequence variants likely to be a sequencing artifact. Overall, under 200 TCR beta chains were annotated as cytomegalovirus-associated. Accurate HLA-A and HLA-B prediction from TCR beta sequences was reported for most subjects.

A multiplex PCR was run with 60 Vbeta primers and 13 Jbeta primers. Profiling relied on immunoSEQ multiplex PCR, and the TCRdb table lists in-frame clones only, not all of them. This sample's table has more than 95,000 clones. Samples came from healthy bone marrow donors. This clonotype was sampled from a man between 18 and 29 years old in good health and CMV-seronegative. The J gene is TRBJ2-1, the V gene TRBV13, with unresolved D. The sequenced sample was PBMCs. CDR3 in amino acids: CASSLGRRGEQFF. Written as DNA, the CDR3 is TGTGCCAGCAGCTTAGGTCGCCGCGGTGAGCAGTTCTTC.